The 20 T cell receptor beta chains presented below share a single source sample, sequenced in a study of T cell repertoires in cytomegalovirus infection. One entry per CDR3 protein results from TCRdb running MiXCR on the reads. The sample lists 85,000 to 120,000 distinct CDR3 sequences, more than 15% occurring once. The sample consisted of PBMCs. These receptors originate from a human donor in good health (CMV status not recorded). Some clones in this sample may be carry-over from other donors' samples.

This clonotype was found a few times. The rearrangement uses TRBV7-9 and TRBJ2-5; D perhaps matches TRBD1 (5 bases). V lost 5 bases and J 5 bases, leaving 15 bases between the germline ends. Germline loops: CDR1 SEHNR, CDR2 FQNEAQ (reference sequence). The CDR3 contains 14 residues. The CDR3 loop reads CASSVGALEETQYF. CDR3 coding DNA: TGTGCCAGCAGCGTAGGGGCGCTAGAGGAGACCCAGTACTTC.

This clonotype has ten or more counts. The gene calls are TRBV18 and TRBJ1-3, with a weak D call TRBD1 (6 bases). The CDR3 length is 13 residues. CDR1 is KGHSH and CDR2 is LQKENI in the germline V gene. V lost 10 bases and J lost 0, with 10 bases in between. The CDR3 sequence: CATGGSSGNTIYF. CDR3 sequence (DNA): TGTGCCACCGGGGGCAGCTCTGGAAACACCATATATTTT. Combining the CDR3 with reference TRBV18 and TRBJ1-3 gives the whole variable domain NAGVMQNPRHLVRRRGQEARLRCSPMKGHSHVYWYRQLPEEGLKFMVYLQKENIIDESGMPKERFSAEFPKEGPSILRIQQVVRGDSAAYFCATGGSSGNTIYFGEGSWLTVV.

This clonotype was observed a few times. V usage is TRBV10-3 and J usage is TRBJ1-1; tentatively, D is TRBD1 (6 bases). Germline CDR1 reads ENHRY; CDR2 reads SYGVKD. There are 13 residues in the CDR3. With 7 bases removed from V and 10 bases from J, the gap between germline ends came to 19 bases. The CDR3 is CAIKVSRGGRAFF. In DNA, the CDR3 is TGTGCCATCAAAGTGTCACGGGGGGGCAGAGCTTTCTTT.

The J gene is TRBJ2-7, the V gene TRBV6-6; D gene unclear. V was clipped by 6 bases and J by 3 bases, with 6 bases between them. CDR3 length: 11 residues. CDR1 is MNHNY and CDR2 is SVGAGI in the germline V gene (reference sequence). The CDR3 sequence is CASRVNYEQYF. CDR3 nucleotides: TGTGCCAGCAGGGTGAACTACGAGCAGTACTTC.

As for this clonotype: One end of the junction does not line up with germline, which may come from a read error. Here the CDR3 DNA reads TGTGTCAGCAAAAGACAGGGGGGAGGACTCTACGAGCAGTACTTC. Protein product: CVSKRQGGGLYEQYF. The chain is built from TRBV6-2 or TRBV6-3 and TRBJ2-7; 9 positions agree with TRBD1. The CDR3 extends over 15 amino acids. Germline assignment: CDR1 MNHEY and CDR2 SVGEGT.

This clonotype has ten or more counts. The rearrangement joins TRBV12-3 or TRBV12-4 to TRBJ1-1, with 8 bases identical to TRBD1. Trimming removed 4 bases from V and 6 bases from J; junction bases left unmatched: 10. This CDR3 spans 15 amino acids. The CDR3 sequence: CASSSSRQTGAEAFF. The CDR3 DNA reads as TGTGCCAGCAGTTCCTCCCGGCAGACAGGGGCTGAAGCTTTCTTT.

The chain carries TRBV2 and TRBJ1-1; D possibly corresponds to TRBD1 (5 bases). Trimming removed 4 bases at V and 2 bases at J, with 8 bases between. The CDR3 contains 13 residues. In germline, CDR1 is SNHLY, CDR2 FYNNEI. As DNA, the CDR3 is TGTGCCAGCAGTGTTCAGGGCAACACTGAAGCTTTCTTT. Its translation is CASSVQGNTEAFF.

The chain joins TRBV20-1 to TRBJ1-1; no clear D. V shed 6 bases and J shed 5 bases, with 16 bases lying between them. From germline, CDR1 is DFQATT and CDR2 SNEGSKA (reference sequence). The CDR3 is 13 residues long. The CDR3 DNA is TGCAGTGCCCTTCTCCTGACGGGGACTGAAGCTTTCTTT. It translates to CSALLLTGTEAFF.

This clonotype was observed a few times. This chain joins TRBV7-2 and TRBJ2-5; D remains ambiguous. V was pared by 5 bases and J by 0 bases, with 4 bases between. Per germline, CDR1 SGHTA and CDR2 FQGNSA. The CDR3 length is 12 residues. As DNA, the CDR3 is TGTGCCAGCAGCCCGAACCAAGAGACCCAGTACTTC. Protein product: CASSPNQETQYF.

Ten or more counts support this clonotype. CDR3 bases: TGTGCCAGCAGCTTAAACAGGGGGAACACTGAAGCTTTCTTT. As protein: CASSLNRGNTEAFF. The chain carries TRBV7-2 and TRBJ1-1; 7 bases match TRBD1. Per the germline V gene, CDR1 is SGHTA and CDR2 is FQGNSA. Trimming cost V 2 bases and J 1 base; bases outside gene matches: 1. CDR3 size: 14 residues.

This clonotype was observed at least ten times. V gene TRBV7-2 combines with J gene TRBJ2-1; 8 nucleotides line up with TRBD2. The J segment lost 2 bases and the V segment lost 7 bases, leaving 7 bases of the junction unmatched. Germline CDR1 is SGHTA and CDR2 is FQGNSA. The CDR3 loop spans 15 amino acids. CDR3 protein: CASTLTSGPYNEQFF. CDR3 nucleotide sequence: TGTGCCAGCACCCTTACTAGCGGTCCCTACAATGAGCAGTTCTTC.

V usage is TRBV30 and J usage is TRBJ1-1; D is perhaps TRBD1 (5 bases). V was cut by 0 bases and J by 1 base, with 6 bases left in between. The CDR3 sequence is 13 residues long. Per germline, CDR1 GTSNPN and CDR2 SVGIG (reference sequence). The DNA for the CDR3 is TGTGCCTGGAGTGTACAGGAGAACACTGAAGCTTTCTTT. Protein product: CAWSVQENTEAFF.

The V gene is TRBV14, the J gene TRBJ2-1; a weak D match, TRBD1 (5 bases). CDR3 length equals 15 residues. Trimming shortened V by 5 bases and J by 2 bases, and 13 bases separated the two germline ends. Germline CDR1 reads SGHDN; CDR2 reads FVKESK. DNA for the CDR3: TGTGCCAGCAGCGAGTTACCAGGGACCTACAATGAGCAGTTCTTC. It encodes CASSELPGTYNEQFF.

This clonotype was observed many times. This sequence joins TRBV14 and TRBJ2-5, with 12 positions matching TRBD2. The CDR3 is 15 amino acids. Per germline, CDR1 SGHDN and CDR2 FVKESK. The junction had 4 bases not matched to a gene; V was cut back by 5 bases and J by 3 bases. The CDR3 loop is CASSYRLAGEETQYF. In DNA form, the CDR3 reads TGTGCCAGCAGCTACCGACTAGCGGGGGAAGAGACCCAGTACTTC.

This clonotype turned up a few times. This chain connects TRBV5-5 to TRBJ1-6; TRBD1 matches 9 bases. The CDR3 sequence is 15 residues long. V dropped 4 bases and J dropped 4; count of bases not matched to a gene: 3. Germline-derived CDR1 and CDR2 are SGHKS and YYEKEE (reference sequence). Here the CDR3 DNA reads TGTGCCAGCAGCAGCGGACAGGGGTATAATTCACCCCTCCACTTT. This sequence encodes CASSSGQGYNSPLHF. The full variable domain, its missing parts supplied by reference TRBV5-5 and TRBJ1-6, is DAGVTQSPTHLIKTRGQQVTLRCSPISGHKSVSWYQQVLGQGPQFIFQYYEKEERGRGNFPDRFSARQFPNYSSELNVNALLLGDSALYLCASSSGQGYNSPLHFGNGTRLTVT.

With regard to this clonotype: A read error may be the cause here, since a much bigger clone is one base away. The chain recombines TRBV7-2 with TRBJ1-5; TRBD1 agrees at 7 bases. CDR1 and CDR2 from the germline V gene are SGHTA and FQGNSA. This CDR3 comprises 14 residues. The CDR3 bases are TGTGCCACCAGCCTGCAGGGGGGAGATCAGCCCCAGCATTTT. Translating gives CATSLQGGDQPQHF.

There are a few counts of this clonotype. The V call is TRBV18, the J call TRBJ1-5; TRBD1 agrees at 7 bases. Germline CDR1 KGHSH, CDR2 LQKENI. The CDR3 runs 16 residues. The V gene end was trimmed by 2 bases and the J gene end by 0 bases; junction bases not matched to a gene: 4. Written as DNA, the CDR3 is TGTGCCAGCTCACCAGGGACAGACTTTAGCAATCAGCCCCAGCATTTT. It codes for CASSPGTDFSNQPQHF.

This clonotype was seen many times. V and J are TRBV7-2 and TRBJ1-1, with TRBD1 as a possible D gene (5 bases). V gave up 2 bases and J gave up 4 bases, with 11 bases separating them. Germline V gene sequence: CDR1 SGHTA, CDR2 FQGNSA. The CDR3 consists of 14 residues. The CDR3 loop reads CASSLLGVGTEAFF. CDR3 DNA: TGTGCCAGCAGCTTACTGGGGGTAGGCACTGAAGCTTTCTTT.

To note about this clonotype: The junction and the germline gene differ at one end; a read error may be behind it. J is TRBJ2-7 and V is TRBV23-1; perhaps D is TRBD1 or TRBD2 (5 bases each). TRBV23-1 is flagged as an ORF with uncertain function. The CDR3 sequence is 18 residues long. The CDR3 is CARSQSGGPGRISYEQYF. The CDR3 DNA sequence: TGCGCCCGCAGTCAATCCGGTGGGCCGGGACGGATCTCCTACGAGCAGTACTTC.

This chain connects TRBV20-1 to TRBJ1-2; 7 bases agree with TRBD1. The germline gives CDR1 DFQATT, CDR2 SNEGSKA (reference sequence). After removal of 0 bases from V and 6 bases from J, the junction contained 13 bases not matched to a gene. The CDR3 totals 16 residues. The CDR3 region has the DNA TGCAGTGCTAGAGATCGAGTCAGGGGGACGGGGAATGGCTACACCTTC. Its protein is CSARDRVRGTGNGYTF.